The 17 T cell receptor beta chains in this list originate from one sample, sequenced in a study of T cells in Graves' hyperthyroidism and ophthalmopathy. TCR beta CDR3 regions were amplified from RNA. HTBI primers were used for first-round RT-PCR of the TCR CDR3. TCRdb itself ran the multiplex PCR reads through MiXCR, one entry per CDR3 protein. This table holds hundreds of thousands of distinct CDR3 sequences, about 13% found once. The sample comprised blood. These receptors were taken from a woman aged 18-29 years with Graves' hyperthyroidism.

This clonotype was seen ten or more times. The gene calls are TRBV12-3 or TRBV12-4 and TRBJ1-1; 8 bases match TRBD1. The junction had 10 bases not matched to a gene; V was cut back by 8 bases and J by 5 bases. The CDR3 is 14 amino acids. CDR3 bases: TGTGCCAGCGCAAGCCAGGGGGCGAGGACTGAAGCTTTCTTT. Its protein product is CASASQGARTEAFF.

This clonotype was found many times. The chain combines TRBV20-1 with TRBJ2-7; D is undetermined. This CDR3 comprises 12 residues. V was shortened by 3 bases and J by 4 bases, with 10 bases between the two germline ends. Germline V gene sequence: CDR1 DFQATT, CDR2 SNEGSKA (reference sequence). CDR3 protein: CSASHFEYEQYF. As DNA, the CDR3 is TGCAGTGCTAGTCATTTTGAATACGAGCAGTACTTC.

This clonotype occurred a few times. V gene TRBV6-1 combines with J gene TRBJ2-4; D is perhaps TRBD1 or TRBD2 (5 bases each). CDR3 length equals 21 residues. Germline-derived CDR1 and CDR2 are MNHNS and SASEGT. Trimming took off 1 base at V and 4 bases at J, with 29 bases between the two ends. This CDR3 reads CASSEEGPFVAGPEGKNIQYF. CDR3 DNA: TGTGCCAGCAGTGAAGAAGGCCCCTTTGTGGCGGGCCCCGAGGGGAAAAACATTCAGTACTTC.

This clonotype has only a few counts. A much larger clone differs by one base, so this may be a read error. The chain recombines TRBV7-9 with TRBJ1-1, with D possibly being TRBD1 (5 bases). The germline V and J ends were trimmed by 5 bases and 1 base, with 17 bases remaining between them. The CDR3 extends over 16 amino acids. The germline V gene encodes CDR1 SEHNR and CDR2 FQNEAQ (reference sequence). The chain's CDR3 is CASSPQMGRPNTEAFF. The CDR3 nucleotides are TGTGCCAGCAGCCCTCAGATGGGACGGCCGAACACTGAAGCTTTCTTT.

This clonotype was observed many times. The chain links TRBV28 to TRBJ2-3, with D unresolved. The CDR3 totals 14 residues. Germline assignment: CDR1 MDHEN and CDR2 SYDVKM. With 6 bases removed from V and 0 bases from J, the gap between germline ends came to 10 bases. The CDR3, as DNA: TGTGCCAGCAGCTCTAGGTTCAGCACAGATACGCAGTATTTT. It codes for CASSSRFSTDTQYF.

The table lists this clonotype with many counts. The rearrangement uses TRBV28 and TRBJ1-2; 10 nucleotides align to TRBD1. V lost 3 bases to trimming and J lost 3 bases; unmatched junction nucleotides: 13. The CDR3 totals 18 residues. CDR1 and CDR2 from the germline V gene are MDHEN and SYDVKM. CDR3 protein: CASSFSPEDRGLYYGYTF. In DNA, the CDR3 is TGTGCCAGCAGTTTTTCCCCAGAAGACAGGGGGCTTTACTATGGCTACACCTTC.

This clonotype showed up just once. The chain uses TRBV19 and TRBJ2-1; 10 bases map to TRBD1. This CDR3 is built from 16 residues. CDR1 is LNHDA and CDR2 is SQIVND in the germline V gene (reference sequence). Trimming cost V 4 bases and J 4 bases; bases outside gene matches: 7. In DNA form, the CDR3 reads TGTGCCAGTAGTACCTTCCGGGACAGGGGTTACAATGAGCAGTTCTTC. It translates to CASSTFRDRGYNEQFF. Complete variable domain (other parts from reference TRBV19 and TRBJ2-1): DGGITQSPKYLFRKEGQNVTLSCEQNLNHDAMYWYRQDPGQGLRLIYYSQIVNDFQKGDIAEGYSVSREKKESFPLTVTSAQKNPTAFYLCASSTFRDRGYNEQFFGPGTRLTVL.

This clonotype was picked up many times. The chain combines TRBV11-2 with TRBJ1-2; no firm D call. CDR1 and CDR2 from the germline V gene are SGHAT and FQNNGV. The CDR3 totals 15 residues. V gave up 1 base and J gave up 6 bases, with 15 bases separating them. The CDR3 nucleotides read TGTGCCAGCAGCTTAGTCGGGATGGGAAAGGATGGCTACACCTTC. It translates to CASSLVGMGKDGYTF.

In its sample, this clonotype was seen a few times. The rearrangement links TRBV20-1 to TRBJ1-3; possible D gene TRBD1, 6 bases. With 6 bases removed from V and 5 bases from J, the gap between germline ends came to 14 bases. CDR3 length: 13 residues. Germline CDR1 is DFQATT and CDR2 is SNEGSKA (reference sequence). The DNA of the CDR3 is TGCAGTGCGCCCGAGGGGGGTAGAAACACCATATATTTT. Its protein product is CSAPEGGRNTIYF.

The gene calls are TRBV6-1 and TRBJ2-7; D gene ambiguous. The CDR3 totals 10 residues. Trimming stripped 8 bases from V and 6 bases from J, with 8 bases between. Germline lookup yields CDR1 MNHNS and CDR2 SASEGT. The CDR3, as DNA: TGTGCCAGCGGACCCTTCGAGCAGTACTTC. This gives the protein CASGPFEQYF.

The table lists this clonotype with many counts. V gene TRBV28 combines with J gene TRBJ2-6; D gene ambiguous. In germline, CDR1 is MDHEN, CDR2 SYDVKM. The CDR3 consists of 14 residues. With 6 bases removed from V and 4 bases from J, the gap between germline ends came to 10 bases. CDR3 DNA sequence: TGTGCCAGCAGCGTCTGGGCGGGGGCCAACGTCCTGACTTTC. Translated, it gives CASSVWAGANVLTF.

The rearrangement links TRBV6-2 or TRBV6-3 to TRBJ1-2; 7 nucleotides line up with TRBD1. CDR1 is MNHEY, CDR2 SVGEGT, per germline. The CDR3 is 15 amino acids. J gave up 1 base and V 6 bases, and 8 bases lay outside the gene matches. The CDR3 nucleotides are TGTGCCAGCAGCGTCCGGGACAGTAATAACTATGGCTACACCTTC. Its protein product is CASSVRDSNNYGYTF.

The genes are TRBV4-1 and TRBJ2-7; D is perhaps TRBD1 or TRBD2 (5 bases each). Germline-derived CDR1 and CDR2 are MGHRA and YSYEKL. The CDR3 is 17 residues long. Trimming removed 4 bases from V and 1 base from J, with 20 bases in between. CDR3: CASSRILVRDASYEQYF. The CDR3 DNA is TGCGCCAGCAGCCGAATTTTGGTTAGGGACGCATCCTACGAGCAGTACTTC.

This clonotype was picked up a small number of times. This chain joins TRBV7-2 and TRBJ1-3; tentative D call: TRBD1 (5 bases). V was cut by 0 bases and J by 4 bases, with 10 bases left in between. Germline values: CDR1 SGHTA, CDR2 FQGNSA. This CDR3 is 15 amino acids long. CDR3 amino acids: CASSLAGGLGNTIYF. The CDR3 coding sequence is TGTGCCAGCAGCTTAGCGGGGGGGTTGGGAAACACCATATATTTT.

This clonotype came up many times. The CDR3 DNA sequence: TGTGCCAGCGGGACGGGGAACACTGAAGCTTTCTTT. Translated, it gives CASGTGNTEAFF. V is TRBV2 and J is TRBJ1-1, with D possibly matching TRBD1 (5 bases). The CDR3 runs 12 residues. Germline V gives CDR1 SNHLY, CDR2 FYNNEI. Trimming pared 8 bases from V and 1 base from J, leaving 8 bases between.

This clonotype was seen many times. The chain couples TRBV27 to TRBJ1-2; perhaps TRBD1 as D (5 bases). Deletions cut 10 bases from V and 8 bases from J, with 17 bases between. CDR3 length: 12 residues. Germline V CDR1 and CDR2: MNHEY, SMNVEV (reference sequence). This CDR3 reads CATTTGGRGYTF. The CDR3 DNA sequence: TGTGCCACCACTACGGGGGGTCGGGGCTACACCTTC.

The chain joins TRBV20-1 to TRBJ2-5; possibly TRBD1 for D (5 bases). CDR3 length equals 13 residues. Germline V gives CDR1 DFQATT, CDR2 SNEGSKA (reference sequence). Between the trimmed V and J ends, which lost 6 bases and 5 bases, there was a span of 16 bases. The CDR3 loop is CSARPQGAETQYF. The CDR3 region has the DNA TGCAGTGCCCGACCCCAAGGGGCCGAGACCCAGTACTTC.